This T cell receptor (beta chain) was captured by sequencing in a study of identical twins (dated by TCRdb to about 2016). With regard to the full study: To test whether fetal clonotypes persist, this study deep-sequenced TCR alpha and beta repertoires from monozygotic twins, from unrelated adults of various ages, and from cord blood. To rule out contamination, the twin experiments were replicated at different times with different library preparation protocols. On the study overall, not on this receptor specifically: Zero-insertion analyses could be partly confounded by invariant T cells such as MAIT and iNKT, although diverse VJ usage argued against such confounding for most clonotypes. In monozygotic twins, recombination models systematically underestimated out-of-frame TCR alpha sharing, but the models matched the sharing seen between unrelated individuals. Abundant cord blood beta clonotypes had fewer insertions, young adult naive repertoires showed a similar but weaker trend, and memory repertoires showed no such trend. Compared with coincidental sharing between unrelated individuals, out-of-frame TCR alpha sequences shared between twins showed an excess of sequences with low generation probability. Because the same donors could not be followed over many years, the conclusions relied on cross-sectional statistical analysis. Excess twin sharing in beta out-of-frame sequences was weaker because fewer shared sequences lowered the signal-to-noise ratio.

The CDR3 has 16 amino acids, counting the end cysteine and phenylalanine. Kept here is only the CDR3 DNA, which spans 48 bases and is read in frame from base 1. The germline V end is reduced by 2 bases and the J end by 9 bases; junction bases left unmatched: 10. CDR1 MNHNS and CDR2 SASEGT were looked up in the germline V gene. All donors were healthy Caucasians. The twin cohort consisted of three pairs of female monozygotic twins, all aged roughly 18 to 30 years. CD4+ and CD8+ T cell populations were isolated with positive isolation kits from Invitrogen. Libraries were constructed by 5' RACE. Reads for this sample came from an Illumina HiSeq 2000. A universal primer binding site was introduced by template switching, and a unique molecular identifier was present in the final cDNA, enabling accurate counting of TCR cDNA molecules. First-strand cDNA for TCR alpha and beta chains was synthesized from specific primers in the conserved constant-segment region. To control for contamination, every cDNA library was double barcoded, receiving both a SMART-Mk sample barcode and Illumina barcodes. TruSeq adapter sequences and Illumina sample barcodes were added in two successive PCR steps. TCR alpha and beta cDNA libraries were sequenced on the Illumina HiSeq platform with custom primers. Concerning the study's data processing: Unique molecular identifiers were extracted from raw reads with MiGEC, and CDR3 positions were determined with MiXCR. For each individual, recombination models were inferred using an EM algorithm with the repgenHMM and IGoR tools. Shared clonotypes were analyzed with the tcR package in R, and sharing was normalized by the product of cloneset sizes. To study raw recombination free of thymic and clonal selection effects, out-of-frame nonproductive sequences were analyzed. TCRdb reworked the public reads: Q25 trimming with fastp, MiXCR clone assembly, productive beta chains retained. Every CDR3 protein is listed once, alongside the most common genes and DNA of its rows. In this record, the V and J calls reflect TCRdb's handling and not the investigators' own analysis. The sample table records 500,000 to 650,000 distinct CDR3 sequences; approximately 20% of these occur just once. Around 0.5% of the sample is in the top ten clones.

Regarding this clonotype: The antigen it binds to is not known. No base-level quality is on record; no much larger clone is a single base apart.

In addition, the sample was reused for a study of yellow fever vaccine responses in identical twins. That second report states: According to the authors, in identical twins the way T cells responded to vaccination appeared partly convergent and partly personalized. In the study, vaccine-responding T cell clones were precisely tracked in identical twins.

The clonotype was recovered from a woman under 30 in good health. The sequence is built from TRBV6-1 and TRBJ1-6, with 7 central nucleotides matching TRBD1. Input material: CD4+ T cells sorted from blood. The CDR3 protein is CASSERGVQGSSPLHF. In nucleotide form, the sequence is TGTGCCAGCAGTGAAAGGGGAGTACAGGGGTCTTCACCCCTCCACTTT.